This TCR beta chain was sequenced during a study of blood T cell repertoires in COVID-19. Study-wide background: Acute and convalescent COVID-19 samples came from the United States, Italy and Spain. From T cells, B-cell-depleted T cells, or PBMCs came the material, which was cDNA or gDNA.

Generated by immunoSEQ multiplex PCR, the TCRdb table keeps only in-frame clones and is missing some. The table records 70,000 to 95,000 clones, over 70% of them present only once. Germline V gene lookup returns CDR1 SEHNR and CDR2 FQNEAQ (reference sequence). CDR3 length: 14 amino acids. The ends were cut back, 8 bases at V and 0 bases at J, with 13 bases in the middle. The sample was peripheral blood. The J gene is TRBJ1-1, the V gene TRBV7-9; no firm D call. This TCR was recovered from a man in his fifties or sixties with active COVID-19. As DNA, the CDR3 is TGTGCCAGCCCCCTTCAAAGCCTGAACACTGAAGCTTTCTTT. As protein: CASPLQSLNTEAFF.